This TCR beta chain originates from a study of T cell responses to AZD1222 COVID-19 vaccine. The CDR3 length is 15 residues. Trimming stripped 8 bases from V and 0 bases from J, with 14 bases between. The V gene's germline CDR1 is LNHDA and CDR2 SQIVND (reference sequence). Assay: immunoSEQ multiplex PCR; the TCRdb copy retains only in-frame clones and omits some. The sample contains 130,000 to 150,000 clones, about nine tenths of which appear only once. This clonotype was obtained from an adult in good health. The rearrangement uses TRBV19 and TRBJ1-3; D may be TRBD1 (5 bases). The sequences come from peripheral blood, collected on day 0 of AZD1222 vaccination. This CDR3 reads CASAYWGSSGNTIYF. In DNA, the CDR3 is TGTGCCAGTGCTTATTGGGGCAGCTCTGGAAACACCATATATTTT.